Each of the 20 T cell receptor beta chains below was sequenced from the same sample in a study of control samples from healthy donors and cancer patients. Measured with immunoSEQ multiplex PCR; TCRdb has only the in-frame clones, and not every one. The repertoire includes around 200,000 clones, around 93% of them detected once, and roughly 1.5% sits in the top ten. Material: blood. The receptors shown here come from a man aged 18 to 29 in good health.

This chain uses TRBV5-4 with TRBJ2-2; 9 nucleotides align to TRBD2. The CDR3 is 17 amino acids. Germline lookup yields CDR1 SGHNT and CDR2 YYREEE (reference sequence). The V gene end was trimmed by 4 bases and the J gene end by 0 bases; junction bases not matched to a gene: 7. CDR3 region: CASSPPAGGSNTGELFF. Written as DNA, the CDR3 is TGTGCCAGCAGCCCCCCAGCGGGGGGATCGAACACCGGGGAGCTGTTTTTT. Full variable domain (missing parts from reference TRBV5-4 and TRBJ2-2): ETGVTQSPTHLIKTRGQQVTLRCSSQSGHNTVSWYQQALGQGPQFIFQYYREEENGRGNFPPRFSGLQFPNYSSELNVNALELDDSALYLCASSPPAGGSNTGELFFGEGSRLTVL.

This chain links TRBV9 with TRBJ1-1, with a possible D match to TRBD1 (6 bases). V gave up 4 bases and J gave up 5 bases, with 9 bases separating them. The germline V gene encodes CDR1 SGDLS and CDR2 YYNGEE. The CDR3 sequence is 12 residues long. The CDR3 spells CASSPQGTEAFF. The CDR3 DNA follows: TGTGCCAGCAGCCCCCAGGGGACTGAAGCTTTCTTT. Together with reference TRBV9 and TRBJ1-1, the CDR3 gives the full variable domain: DSGVTQTPKHLITATGQRVTLRCSPRSGDLSVYWYQQSLDQGLQFLIQYYNGEERAKGNILERFSAQQFPDLHSELNLSSLELGDSALYFCASSPQGTEAFFGQGTRLTVV.

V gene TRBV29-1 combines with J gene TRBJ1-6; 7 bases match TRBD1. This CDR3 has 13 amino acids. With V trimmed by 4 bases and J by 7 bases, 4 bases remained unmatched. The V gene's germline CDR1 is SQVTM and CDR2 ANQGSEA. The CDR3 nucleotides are TGCAGCGTTGTTGAGGGGGCGAATTCACCCCTCCACTTT. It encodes CSVVEGANSPLHF.

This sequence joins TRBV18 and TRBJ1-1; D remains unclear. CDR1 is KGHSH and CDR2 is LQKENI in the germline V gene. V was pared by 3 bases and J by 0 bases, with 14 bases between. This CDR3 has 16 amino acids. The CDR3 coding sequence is TGTGCCAGCTCACCCCCCCCGCAGGCTATGAACACTGAAGCTTTCTTT. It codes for CASSPPPQAMNTEAFF.

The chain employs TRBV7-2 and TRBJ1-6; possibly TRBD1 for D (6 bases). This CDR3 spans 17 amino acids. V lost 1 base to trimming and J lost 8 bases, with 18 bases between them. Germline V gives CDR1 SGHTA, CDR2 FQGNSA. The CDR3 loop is CASSLEGRYREYSPLHF. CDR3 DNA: TGTGCCAGCAGCTTAGAGGGGAGATACAGGGAGTATTCACCCCTCCACTTT.

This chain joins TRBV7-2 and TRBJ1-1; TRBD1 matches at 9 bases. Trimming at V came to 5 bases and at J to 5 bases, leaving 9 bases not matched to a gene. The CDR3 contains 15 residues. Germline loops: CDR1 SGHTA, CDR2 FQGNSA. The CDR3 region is CASSPQGQGGTEAFF. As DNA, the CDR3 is TGTGCCAGCAGCCCCCAGGGACAGGGAGGTACTGAAGCTTTCTTT.

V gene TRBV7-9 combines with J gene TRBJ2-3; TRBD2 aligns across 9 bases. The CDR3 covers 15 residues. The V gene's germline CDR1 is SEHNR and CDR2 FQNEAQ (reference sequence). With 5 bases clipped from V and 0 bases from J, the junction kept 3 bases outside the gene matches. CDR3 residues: CASSPSGASTDTQYF. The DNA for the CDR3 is TGTGCCAGCAGCCCTAGCGGGGCTAGCACAGATACGCAGTATTTT.

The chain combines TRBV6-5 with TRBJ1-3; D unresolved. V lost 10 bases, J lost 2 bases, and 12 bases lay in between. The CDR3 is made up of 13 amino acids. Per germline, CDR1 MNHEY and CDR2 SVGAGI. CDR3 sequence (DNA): TGTGCCACCAGAAGGAGAGCTGGAAACACCATATATTTT. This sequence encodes CATRRRAGNTIYF.

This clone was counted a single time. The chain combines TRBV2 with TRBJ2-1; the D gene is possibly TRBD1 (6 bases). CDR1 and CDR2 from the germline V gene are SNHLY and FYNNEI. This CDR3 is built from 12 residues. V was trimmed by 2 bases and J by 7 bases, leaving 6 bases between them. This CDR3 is CASSETGNEQFF. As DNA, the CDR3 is TGTGCCAGCAGTGAAACAGGGAATGAGCAGTTCTTC.

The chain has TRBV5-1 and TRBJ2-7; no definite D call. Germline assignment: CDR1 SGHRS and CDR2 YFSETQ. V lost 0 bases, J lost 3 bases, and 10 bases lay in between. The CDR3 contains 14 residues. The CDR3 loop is CASSLVPTYYEQYF. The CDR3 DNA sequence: TGCGCCAGCAGCTTGGTACCCACTTACTACGAGCAGTACTTC.

CDR3 sequence (DNA): TGTGCCAGCAGGGGCCCGGAGACCCAGTACTTC. It is translated as CASRGPETQYF. The V and J genes are TRBV3-1 (or the pseudogene TRBV3-2) and TRBJ2-5; D is unresolved. The CDR3 extends over 11 amino acids. The germline V gene encodes CDR1 LGHDT and CDR2 YNNKEL (reference sequence). Trimming left V 6 bases short and J 5 bases short, with 7 bases between.

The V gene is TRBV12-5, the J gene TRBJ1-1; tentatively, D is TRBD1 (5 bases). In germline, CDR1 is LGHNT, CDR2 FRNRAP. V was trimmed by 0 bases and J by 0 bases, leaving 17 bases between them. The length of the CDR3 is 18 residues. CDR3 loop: CASGLVQVREPMNTEAFF. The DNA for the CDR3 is TGTGCTAGTGGTTTGGTACAGGTAAGGGAGCCAATGAACACTGAAGCTTTCTTT.

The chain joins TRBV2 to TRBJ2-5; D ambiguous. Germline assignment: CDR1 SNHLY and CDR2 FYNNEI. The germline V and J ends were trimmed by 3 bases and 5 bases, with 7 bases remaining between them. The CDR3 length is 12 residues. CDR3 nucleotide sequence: TGTGCCAGCAGTGAGTATGAGGAGACCCAGTACTTC. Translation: CASSEYEETQYF.

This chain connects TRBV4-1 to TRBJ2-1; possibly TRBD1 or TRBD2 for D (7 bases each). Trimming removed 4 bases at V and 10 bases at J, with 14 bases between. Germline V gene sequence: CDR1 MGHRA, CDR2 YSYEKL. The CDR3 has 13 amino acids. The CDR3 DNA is TGCGCCAGCAGCCCCCACAGGGGAGGGGAGCAGTTCTTC. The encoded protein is CASSPHRGGEQFF.

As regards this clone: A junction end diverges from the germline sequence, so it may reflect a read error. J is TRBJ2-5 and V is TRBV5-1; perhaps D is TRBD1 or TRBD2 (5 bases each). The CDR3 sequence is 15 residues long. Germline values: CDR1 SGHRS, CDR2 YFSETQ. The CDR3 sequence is CASRLDPWGQETQYF. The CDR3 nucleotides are TGCGCCAGCAGGTTGGACCCCTGGGGGCAAGAGACCCAGTACTTC.

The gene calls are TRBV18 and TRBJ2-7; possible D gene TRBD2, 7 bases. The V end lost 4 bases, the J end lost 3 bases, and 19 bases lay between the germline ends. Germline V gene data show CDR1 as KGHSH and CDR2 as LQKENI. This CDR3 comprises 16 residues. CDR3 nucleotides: TGTGCCAGCTCACGGGAAGGAGGGGGGGCTCACTACGAGCAGTACTTC. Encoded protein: CASSREGGGAHYEQYF.

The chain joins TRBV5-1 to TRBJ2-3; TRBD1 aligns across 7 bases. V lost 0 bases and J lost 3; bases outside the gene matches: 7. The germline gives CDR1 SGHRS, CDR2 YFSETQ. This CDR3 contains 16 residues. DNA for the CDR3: TGCGCCAGCAGCTTGGGATACAGGGGTCCGACAGATACGCAGTATTTT. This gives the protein CASSLGYRGPTDTQYF.

In DNA, the CDR3 is TGTGCCAGCGCCAGTACGGCAGGGGCCAACGTCCTGACTTTC. Translating gives CASASTAGANVLTF. The chain links TRBV11-3 to TRBJ2-6; no reliable D call. Germline CDR1 is SGHNT and CDR2 is YENEEA. The CDR3 is 14 residues long. Trimming pared 8 bases from V and 4 bases from J, leaving 12 bases between.

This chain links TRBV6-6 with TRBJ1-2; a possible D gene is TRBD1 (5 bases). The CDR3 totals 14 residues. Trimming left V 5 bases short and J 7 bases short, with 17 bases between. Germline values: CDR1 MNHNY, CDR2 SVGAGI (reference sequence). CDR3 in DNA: TGTGCCAGCAGTCGCGCGGGGGGGATGTCTGGCTACACCTTC. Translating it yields CASSRAGGMSGYTF.

This chain's CDR3 is CSVLLNTEAFF. The DNA for the CDR3 is TGCAGCGTTTTGTTGAACACTGAAGCTTTCTTT. V usage is TRBV29-1 and J usage is TRBJ1-1; no clear D. Trimming pared 5 bases from V and 0 bases from J, leaving 4 bases between. The CDR3 is 11 residues long. In germline, CDR1 is SQVTM, CDR2 ANQGSEA.